The clone carrying this T cell receptor (beta chain) occurred once. The data derive from a study of blood T cell repertoires in COVID-19. Study details: Sites across the United States, Italy and Spain contributed samples from acute and convalescent COVID-19. Nucleic acid was either cDNA or gDNA, and it came from T cells, B-cell-depleted T cells, or PBMCs.

Original processing notes: Estimation of nucleated cell counts was performed using reference gene primer amplification. The data were produced by immunoSEQ multiplex PCR, yet TCRdb's version contains in-frame clones alone and is incomplete. That table gives V, J and clone size, and the DNA gave D and trimming. Of roughly 230,000 clones in the sample, about 83% were seen once. The sample comprised peripheral blood. This receptor was identified in a middle-aged man with active or convalescent COVID-19.

The CDR3 spells CATSGTSGYNEQFF. CDR3 in DNA: TGTGCCACCTCGGGGACTAGCGGATACAATGAGCAGTTCTTC. The rearrangement uses TRBV24-1 and TRBJ2-1; 11 nucleotides align to TRBD2. The CDR3 is 14 residues long. Per germline, CDR1 KGHDR and CDR2 SFDVKD. Unmatched junction bases numbered 4, after V lost 9 bases and J lost 4 bases.